The 24 T cell receptor beta chains in this list originate from one sample, sequenced in a study of OX40 agonist ivuxolimab in advanced cancers. The repertoire was sequenced with immunoSEQ multiplex PCR; TCRdb's copy has only in-frame clones and lacks some. The sample has about 100,000 clones, around 90% seen once. The material was CD4+ or CD8+ T cells sorted from blood, obtained in a trial of the OX40 agonist ivuxolimab. These receptors were obtained from an adult with an advanced solid tumor such as melanoma, head and neck, liver or kidney cancer.

This chain connects TRBV28 to TRBJ2-2; 7 positions agree with TRBD1. Germline V CDR1 and CDR2: MDHEN, SYDVKM. V gave up 3 bases and J gave up 3 bases; unmatched junction bases: 1. The CDR3 is made up of 14 amino acids. The DNA of the CDR3 is TGTGCCAGCAGTTTCACAGGGGACACCGGGGAGCTGTTTTTT. Amino acid sequence: CASSFTGDTGELFF.

The V and J genes are TRBV6-5 and TRBJ1-1, with D uncertain. The length of the CDR3 is 12 residues. V lost 6 bases and J lost 0, with 5 bases in between. Per the germline V gene, CDR1 is MNHEY and CDR2 is SVGAGI. CDR3: CASREMNTEAFF. The CDR3 nucleotides are TGTGCCAGCAGAGAAATGAACACTGAAGCTTTCTTT.

The chain carries TRBV15 and TRBJ2-1; D tentatively fits TRBD1 or TRBD2 (5 bases each). Germline V CDR1 and CDR2: LNHNV, YYDKDF (reference sequence). The CDR3 loop spans 14 amino acids. Deletions cut 1 base from V and 8 bases from J, with 12 bases between. CDR3 bases: TGTGCCACCAGCAGAGCTGGGGGTTCTTATGAGCAGTTCTTC. Protein: CATSRAGGSYEQFF.

V gene TRBV11-2 combines with J gene TRBJ1-3; no clear D. The CDR3 is 15 residues long. The germline CDR1 and CDR2 sequences are SGHAT and FQNNGV. Between the trimmed V and J ends, which lost 5 bases and 4 bases, there was a span of 15 bases. The CDR3 spells CASSPLRSRGNTIYF. The DNA for the CDR3 is TGTGCCAGCAGCCCCTTAAGGTCTCGGGGAAACACCATATATTTT.

The chain has TRBV18 and TRBJ2-3, with D unclear. Trimming cost V 4 bases and J 0 bases, with 5 bases left between them. Germline CDR1 reads KGHSH; CDR2 reads LQKENI. The CDR3 is 13 residues long. Here the CDR3 DNA reads TGTGCCAGCTCACTTACTAGCACAGATACGCAGTATTTT. It translates to CASSLTSTDTQYF. The whole variable domain, filled in from reference TRBV18 and TRBJ2-3, reads NAGVMQNPRHLVRRRGQEARLRCSPMKGHSHVYWYRQLPEEGLKFMVYLQKENIIDESGMPKERFSAEFPKEGPSILRIQQVVRGDSAAYFCASSLTSTDTQYFGPGTRLTVL.

V gene TRBV7-3 combines with J gene TRBJ2-2, with no clear D. The germline V gene encodes CDR1 SGHTA and CDR2 FQGTGA. Trimming left V 1 base short and J 1 base short, with 10 bases between. CDR3 length: 16 residues. CDR3 sequence reads: CASSLIASQNTGELFF. In DNA, the CDR3 is TGTGCCAGCAGCTTAATAGCTTCCCAGAACACCGGGGAGCTGTTTTTT.

Comment on this clone: Its ends do not fully match the called genes, so a read error is possible. This sequence joins TRBV7-6 and TRBJ1-5, with D perhaps matching TRBD1 (5 bases). Germline CDR1 is SGHVS and CDR2 is FNYEAQ. The length of the CDR3 is 13 residues. DNA of the CDR3: TGTGCCACCAGCTGGGGGAGCAATCAGCCCCAGCATTTT. The encoded protein is CATSWGSNQPQHF.

The chain couples TRBV6-6 to TRBJ1-2; 7 bases match TRBD1. Germline V CDR1 and CDR2: MNHNY, SVGAGI (reference sequence). The CDR3 runs to 16 residues. V shed 5 bases, J shed 6 bases, and the junction held 15 bases outside the gene matches. DNA of the CDR3: TGTGCCAGCAGTCGACCCCTTACCAGGGGGGAAGATGGCTACACCTTC. As protein: CASSRPLTRGEDGYTF.

The genes are TRBV4-1 and TRBJ2-1; no clear D gene. Germline CDR1 MGHRA, CDR2 YSYEKL. V was trimmed by 4 bases and J by 2 bases, leaving 15 bases between them. The CDR3 is 16 amino acids. CDR3 loop: CASSRSKDQTYNEQFF. The CDR3 nucleotides read TGCGCCAGCAGCCGCTCAAAGGATCAAACCTACAATGAGCAGTTCTTC.

The chain combines TRBV7-2 with TRBJ2-1; 8 bases fit TRBD2. The CDR3 runs 15 residues. CDR1 SGHTA and CDR2 FQGNSA come from the germline V gene. Trimming cost V 5 bases and J 3 bases; bases outside gene matches: 6. DNA of the CDR3: TGTGCCAGCAGCCTTTTGACTAGCGACTACAATGAGCAGTTCTTC. Translating gives CASSLLTSDYNEQFF.

The chain recombines TRBV27 with TRBJ1-3; tentatively, D is TRBD1 (5 bases). The CDR3 sequence is 12 residues long. Germline loops: CDR1 MNHEY, CDR2 SMNVEV (reference sequence). The ends were cut back, 2 bases at V and 7 bases at J, with 6 bases in the middle. CDR3 nucleotides: TGTGCCAGCAGTTTAGGGGGGAACACCATATATTTT. Translation: CASSLGGNTIYF.

This clone was seen only a few times. The chain recombines TRBV7-2 with TRBJ1-4; D gene unclear. Germline V gives CDR1 SGHTA, CDR2 FQGNSA. This CDR3 contains 13 residues. V lost 1 base to trimming and J lost 10 bases, with 10 bases between them. CDR3 protein: CASSLGPMRKLFF. The CDR3 DNA reads TGTGCCAGCAGCTTAGGTCCCATGAGAAAACTGTTTTTT.

The V gene is TRBV7-2, the J gene TRBJ2-2; TRBD2 matches 9 bases. This CDR3 region has 15 residues. V gave up 5 bases and J gave up 5 bases; unmatched junction bases: 6. The V gene's germline CDR1 is SGHTA and CDR2 FQGNSA. The CDR3 loop reads CASSSGRYKTGELFF. The CDR3 bases are TGTGCCAGCAGCAGCGGGAGGTACAAAACCGGGGAGCTGTTTTTT. The variable domain in full, completed from reference TRBV7-2 and TRBJ2-2, reads GAGVSQSPSNKVTEKGKDVELRCDPISGHTALYWYRQSLGQGLEFLIYFQGNSAPDKSGLPSDRFSAERTGGSVSTLTIQRTQQEDSAVYLCASSSGRYKTGELFFGEGSRLTVL.

V usage is TRBV5-1 and J usage is TRBJ2-3, with no clear D. There are 13 residues in the CDR3. V was pared by 6 bases and J by 0 bases, with 8 bases between. CDR1 is SGHRS and CDR2 is YFSETQ in the germline V gene. This chain's CDR3 is CASTTASTDTQYF. The CDR3 coding sequence is TGCGCCAGCACGACGGCTAGCACAGATACGCAGTATTTT.

The chain is built from TRBV19 and TRBJ2-7, with TRBD1 identical over 8 bases. The CDR3 runs 15 residues. Germline CDR1 reads LNHDA; CDR2 reads SQIVND (reference sequence). Trimming cost V 4 bases and J 5 bases; bases outside gene matches: 10. The chain's CDR3 is CASSNTGTGGHEQYF. DNA for the CDR3: TGTGCCAGTAGTAACACCGGGACAGGAGGTCACGAGCAGTACTTC.

The chain employs TRBV28 and TRBJ1-1; 7 bases map to TRBD1. Unmatched junction bases numbered 3, after V lost 8 bases and J lost 3 bases. This CDR3 is 12 amino acids long. Germline-derived CDR1 and CDR2 are MDHEN and SYDVKM. The CDR3 here is CASSQGDTEAFF. Written as DNA, the CDR3 is TGTGCCAGCTCGCAGGGGGACACTGAAGCTTTCTTT.

This clone was found once. The chain has TRBV7-3 and TRBJ2-5, with a weak D call TRBD2 (5 bases). The CDR3 consists of 13 residues. Germline V gene lookup returns CDR1 SGHTA and CDR2 FQGTGA. The V end was cut by 1 base, the J end by 5 bases, with 8 bases between. The CDR3 DNA reads TGTGCCAGCAGCTTAAGCAGGAGGGAGACCCAGTACTTC. Its protein product is CASSLSRRETQYF.

V is TRBV19 and J is TRBJ2-1; TRBD2 matches at 7 bases. This CDR3 region has 16 residues. Unmatched junction bases numbered 10, after V lost 4 bases and J lost 4 bases. Germline values: CDR1 LNHDA, CDR2 SQIVND (reference sequence). The DNA of the CDR3 is TGTGCCAGTAGTAGGAAGCGGGGAGAAAGGTACAATGAGCAGTTCTTC. Amino acid sequence: CASSRKRGERYNEQFF.

V usage is TRBV4-3 and J usage is TRBJ2-7; 12 bases fit TRBD1. The junction had 13 bases not matched to a gene; V was cut back by 2 bases and J by 2 bases. The CDR3 has 19 amino acids. CDR1 LGHNA and CDR2 YSLEER come from the germline V gene. CDR3 in DNA: TGCGCCAGCAGCCAATACATCCCGGGACAGGGGGCTAAAGCCTACGAGCAGTACTTC. It encodes CASSQYIPGQGAKAYEQYF.

The chain joins TRBV27 to TRBJ2-6; D perhaps matches TRBD2 (6 bases). CDR3 length: 15 residues. Per the germline V gene, CDR1 is MNHEY and CDR2 is SMNVEV (reference sequence). V lost 6 bases and J lost 0, with 9 bases in between. The CDR3 spells CASRIGSSGANVLTF. Here the CDR3 DNA reads TGTGCCAGCAGGATCGGGAGCTCTGGGGCCAACGTCCTGACTTTC.

CDR3: CASGYSSDTQYF. The CDR3 bases are TGTGCTTCGGGCTACAGCTCAGATACGCAGTATTTT. The V call is TRBV19, the J call TRBJ2-3; unclear D gene. The CDR3 runs 12 residues. From germline, CDR1 is LNHDA and CDR2 SQIVND (reference sequence).

This clone was picked up a small number of times. V and J are TRBV30 and TRBJ2-6, with D unclear. This CDR3 region has 16 residues. Germline CDR1 GTSNPN, CDR2 SVGIG (reference sequence). Trimming shortened V by 2 bases and J by 0 bases, and 11 bases separated the two germline ends. This chain's CDR3 is CAWSTPRYSGANVLTF. CDR3 in DNA: TGTGCCTGGAGTACACCCCGGTACTCTGGGGCCAACGTCCTGACTTTC.

CDR3 sequence (DNA): TGTGCCAGCAGCTTCCGGGATTCTCATACGCAGTATTTT. Translated: CASSFRDSHTQYF. This chain connects TRBV5-4 to TRBJ2-3; TRBD2 is a possible D gene (5 bases). The germline gives CDR1 SGHNT, CDR2 YYREEE (reference sequence). The CDR3 spans 13 residues. With 2 bases removed from V and 7 bases from J, the gap between germline ends came to 11 bases.

The gene calls are TRBV5-1 and TRBJ2-1, with 8 bases that match TRBD2. The germline V gene encodes CDR1 SGHRS and CDR2 YFSETQ. The CDR3 runs to 19 residues. Trimming took 4 bases from V and 1 from J; bases not matched to a gene: 16. CDR3 sequence (DNA): TGCGCCAGCAGCGCTCCCACGACCTTAGCGGGACTGTCCTACAATGAGCAGTTCTTC. It yields the protein CASSAPTTLAGLSYNEQFF.